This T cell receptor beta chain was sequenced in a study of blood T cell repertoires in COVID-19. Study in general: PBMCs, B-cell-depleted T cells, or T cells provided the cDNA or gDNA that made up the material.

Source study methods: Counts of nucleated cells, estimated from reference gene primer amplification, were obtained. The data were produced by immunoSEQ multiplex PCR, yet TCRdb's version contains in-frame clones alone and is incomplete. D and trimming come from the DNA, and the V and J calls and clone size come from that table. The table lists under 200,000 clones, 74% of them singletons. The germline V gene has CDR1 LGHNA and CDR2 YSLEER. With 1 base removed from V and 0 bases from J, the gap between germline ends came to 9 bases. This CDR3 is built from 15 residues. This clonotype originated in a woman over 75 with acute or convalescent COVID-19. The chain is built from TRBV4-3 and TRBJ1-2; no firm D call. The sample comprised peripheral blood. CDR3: CASSQGYRANYGYTF. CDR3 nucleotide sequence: TGCGCCAGCAGCCAAGGGTACAGAGCTAACTATGGCTACACCTTC.